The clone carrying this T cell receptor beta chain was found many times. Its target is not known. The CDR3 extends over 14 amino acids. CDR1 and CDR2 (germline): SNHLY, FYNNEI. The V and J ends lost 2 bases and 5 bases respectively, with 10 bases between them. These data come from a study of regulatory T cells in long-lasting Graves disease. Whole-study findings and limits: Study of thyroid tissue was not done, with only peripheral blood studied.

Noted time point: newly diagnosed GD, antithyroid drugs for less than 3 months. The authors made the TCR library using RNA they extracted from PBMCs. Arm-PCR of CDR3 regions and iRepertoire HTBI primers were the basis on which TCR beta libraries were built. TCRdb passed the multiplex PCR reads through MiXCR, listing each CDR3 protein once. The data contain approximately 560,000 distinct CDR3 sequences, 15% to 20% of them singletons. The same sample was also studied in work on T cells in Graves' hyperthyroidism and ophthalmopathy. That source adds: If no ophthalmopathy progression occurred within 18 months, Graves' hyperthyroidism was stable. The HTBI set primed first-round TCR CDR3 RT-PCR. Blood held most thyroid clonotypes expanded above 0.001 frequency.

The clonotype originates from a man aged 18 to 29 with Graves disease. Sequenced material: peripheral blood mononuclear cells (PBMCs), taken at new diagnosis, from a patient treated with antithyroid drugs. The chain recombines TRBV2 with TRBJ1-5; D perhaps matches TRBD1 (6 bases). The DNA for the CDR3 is TGTGCCAGCAGTGAATCAGGGGAGCATCAGCCCCAGCATTTT. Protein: CASSESGEHQPQHF.